Following are 17 T cell receptor beta chains from one sample sequenced in a study of beta chain features in type 1 diabetes. What these receptors recognize is not known. Isolated RNA was reverse transcribed in full, so expressed TCRB transcripts were sequenced. Clones were read by immunoSEQ multiplex PCR, and TCRdb kept only the in-frame ones, dropping some. The sample contains about 260,000 clones, around 21% of which appear only once. Overall study findings and caveats: Significant though moderate, a shortening of TCRB CDR3s appeared in all four CD4+ subsets of Type 1 diabetes patients.

Input material: naive CD4+ T cells from blood. These receptors all stem from a woman aged 40 to 55 with type 1 diabetes.

This clone was counted only a few times. The same CDR3 also results from other DNA sequences found in this sample. The rearrangement links TRBV5-1 to TRBJ2-1; no firm D call. The CDR3 consists of 12 residues. Germline V gene sequence: CDR1 SGHRS, CDR2 YFSETQ. V lost 1 base, J lost 5 bases, and 4 bases lay in between. The CDR3 sequence is CASSLSDNEQFF. The CDR3 DNA follows: TGCGCCAGCAGCTTGTCCGACAATGAGCAGTTCTTC.

The chain links TRBV6-6 to TRBJ2-5; maybe TRBD2 (5 bases). V lost 7 bases to trimming and J lost 5 bases, with 11 bases between them. This CDR3 comprises 12 residues. CDR1 is MNHNY and CDR2 is SVGAGI in the germline V gene (reference sequence). CDR3 sequence reads: CASKASTETQYF. CDR3 sequence (DNA): TGTGCCAGCAAGGCTAGCACGGAGACCCAGTACTTC.

This clone has more than one count but fewer than ten. The rearrangement uses TRBV7-9 and TRBJ1-2; 7 nucleotides agree with TRBD1. The germline gives CDR1 SEHNR, CDR2 FQNEAQ (reference sequence). The CDR3 covers 13 residues. The junction had 5 bases not matched to a gene; V was cut back by 2 bases and J by 8 bases. DNA for the CDR3: TGTGCCAGCAGCTTACAAGGGGGCAAAGGCTACACCTTC. This codes for CASSLQGGKGYTF.

The V gene is TRBV11-1, the J gene TRBJ1-1; weak D call: TRBD1 (6 bases). Deletions cut 3 bases from V and 0 bases from J, with 11 bases between. Germline V gene data show CDR1 as SGHAT and CDR2 as FQDESV (reference sequence). The CDR3 has 15 amino acids. CDR3 sequence reads: CASSFQGTMNTEAFF. For the CDR3, the DNA is TGTGCCAGCAGCTTCCAGGGGACGATGAACACTGAAGCTTTCTTT.

The chain has TRBV29-1 and TRBJ2-2; a weak D match, TRBD1 (6 bases). Germline V CDR1 and CDR2: SQVTM, ANQGSEA. This CDR3 comprises 14 residues. V lost 6 bases, J lost 1 base, and 12 bases lay in between. CDR3 region: CSVAPGQNTGELFF. The CDR3 DNA reads as TGCAGCGTCGCACCGGGACAGAACACCGGGGAGCTGTTTTTT.

The chain recombines TRBV14 with TRBJ2-1; tentative D call: TRBD1 (6 bases). Per the germline V gene, CDR1 is SGHDN and CDR2 is FVKESK. The CDR3 spans 12 residues. V lost 1 base and J 14 bases, leaving 12 bases between the germline ends. The CDR3 is CASSQGGTLEFF. CDR3 in DNA: TGTGCCAGCAGCCAAGGTGGGACACTCGAGTTCTTC.

The chain combines TRBV7-9 with TRBJ2-7; D is uncertain. Trimming removed 1 base at V and 6 bases at J, with 10 bases between. CDR1 is SEHNR and CDR2 is FQNEAQ in the germline V gene (reference sequence). The length of the CDR3 is 13 residues. CDR3 nucleotides: TGTGCCAGCAGCTTAGAAACATTAGCCGAGCAGTACTTC. It translates to CASSLETLAEQYF. The variable domain in full, with the rest retrieved from reference TRBV7-9 and TRBJ2-7, is DTGVSQNPRHKITKRGQNVTFRCDPISEHNRLYWYRQTLGQGPEFLTYFQNEAQLEKSRLLSDRFSAERPKGSFSTLEIQRTEQGDSAMYLCASSLETLAEQYFGPGTRLTVT.

In its sample, this clone was seen a few times. The chain couples TRBV4-2 to TRBJ1-4; 9 bases are a match to TRBD1. The germline gives CDR1 LGHNA, CDR2 YNFKEQ. The length of the CDR3 is 17 residues. The V and J ends lost 1 base and 8 bases, in that order; junction bases with no gene match: 11. CDR3 bases: TGTGCCAGCAGCCAAGCGCTTACCGGGACAGGGAGAGAAAAACTGTTTTTT. Amino acids: CASSQALTGTGREKLFF.

V and J are TRBV7-9 and TRBJ1-4; D is unresolved. From germline, CDR1 is SEHNR and CDR2 FQNEAQ (reference sequence). This CDR3 is 13 amino acids long. Between the trimmed V and J ends, which lost 8 bases and 7 bases, there was a span of 14 bases. The CDR3 DNA follows: TGTGCCAGCGGGCTTTGGTCATCTGAAAAACTGTTTTTT. This encodes CASGLWSSEKLFF.

The chain uses TRBV30 and TRBJ2-5; unclear D gene. Germline CDR1 is GTSNPN and CDR2 is SVGIG (reference sequence). The CDR3 consists of 12 residues. V shed 4 bases and J shed 4 bases, with 10 bases lying between them. The CDR3 protein is CAWTSSGETQYF. The CDR3 DNA sequence: TGTGCCTGGACCTCGTCGGGAGAGACCCAGTACTTC.

The gene calls are TRBV29-1 and TRBJ1-3; D unclear. V lost 6 bases and J lost 0, with 6 bases in between. The CDR3 has 12 amino acids. Looked up from germline, CDR1 is SQVTM and CDR2 is ANQGSEA. The CDR3 DNA is TGCAGCGTAGCCGACTCTGGAAACACCATATATTTT. Its protein product is CSVADSGNTIYF.

CDR3 DNA: TGCGCCAGCAGCCAATGGACAGGGGTTGGCTACACCTTC. It yields the protein CASSQWTGVGYTF. The chain carries TRBV4-3 and TRBJ1-2; TRBD1 matches 9 bases. This CDR3 has 13 residues. The germline V gene encodes CDR1 LGHNA and CDR2 YSLEER. The ends lost 2 bases at V and 7 bases at J; junction bases unmatched: 2.

This clone was counted between two and nine times. This chain uses TRBV6-5 with TRBJ2-1; 9 nucleotides line up with TRBD2. Germline V gene lookup returns CDR1 MNHEY and CDR2 SVGAGI. The J segment lost 7 bases and the V segment lost 2 bases, leaving 6 bases of the junction unmatched. The CDR3 covers 15 residues. The CDR3 loop reads CASSYGRGGRNEQFF. The CDR3 region has the DNA TGTGCCAGCAGTTACGGGCGGGGGGGCCGAAATGAGCAGTTCTTC.

The V gene is TRBV6-5, the J gene TRBJ1-5; D gene uncertain. There are 14 residues in the CDR3. V lost 4 bases and J 1 base, leaving 8 bases between the germline ends. Germline values: CDR1 MNHEY, CDR2 SVGAGI. CDR3 amino acids: CASSLEVSNQPQHF. The CDR3 nucleotides read TGTGCCAGCAGTTTAGAAGTGAGCAATCAGCCCCAGCATTTT.

CDR3 sequence reads: CASSMTQVADTQYF. CDR3 bases: TGTGCCAGCAGTATGACGCAGGTTGCAGATACGCAGTATTTT. The rearrangement uses TRBV5-4 and TRBJ2-3; D not resolved. The CDR3 contains 14 residues. CDR1 and CDR2 from the germline V gene are SGHNT and YYREEE (reference sequence). V gave up 5 bases and J gave up 4 bases, with 14 bases separating them. Combining the CDR3 with reference TRBV5-4 and TRBJ2-3 gives the whole variable domain ETGVTQSPTHLIKTRGQQVTLRCSSQSGHNTVSWYQQALGQGPQFIFQYYREEENGRGNFPPRFSGLQFPNYSSELNVNALELDDSALYLCASSMTQVADTQYFGPGTRLTVL.

The genes are TRBV30 and TRBJ2-2; TRBD2 matches 10 bases. Germline CDR1 GTSNPN, CDR2 SVGIG (reference sequence). V dropped 2 bases and J dropped 4; count of bases not matched to a gene: 7. The CDR3 is made up of 16 amino acids. CDR3 residues: CAWSFRLAGSTGELFF. In nucleotides, the CDR3 is TGTGCCTGGAGTTTTCGACTAGCGGGCTCCACCGGGGAGCTGTTTTTT.

This clone was detected only a few times. The chain is built from TRBV18 and TRBJ2-3; no firm D call. The germline V and J ends were trimmed by 3 bases and 6 bases, with 13 bases remaining between them. Germline CDR1 KGHSH, CDR2 LQKENI. This CDR3 has 14 residues. Here the CDR3 reads CASSPPNPVDTQYF. The CDR3 DNA is TGTGCCAGCTCACCGCCGAACCCAGTGGATACGCAGTATTTT.